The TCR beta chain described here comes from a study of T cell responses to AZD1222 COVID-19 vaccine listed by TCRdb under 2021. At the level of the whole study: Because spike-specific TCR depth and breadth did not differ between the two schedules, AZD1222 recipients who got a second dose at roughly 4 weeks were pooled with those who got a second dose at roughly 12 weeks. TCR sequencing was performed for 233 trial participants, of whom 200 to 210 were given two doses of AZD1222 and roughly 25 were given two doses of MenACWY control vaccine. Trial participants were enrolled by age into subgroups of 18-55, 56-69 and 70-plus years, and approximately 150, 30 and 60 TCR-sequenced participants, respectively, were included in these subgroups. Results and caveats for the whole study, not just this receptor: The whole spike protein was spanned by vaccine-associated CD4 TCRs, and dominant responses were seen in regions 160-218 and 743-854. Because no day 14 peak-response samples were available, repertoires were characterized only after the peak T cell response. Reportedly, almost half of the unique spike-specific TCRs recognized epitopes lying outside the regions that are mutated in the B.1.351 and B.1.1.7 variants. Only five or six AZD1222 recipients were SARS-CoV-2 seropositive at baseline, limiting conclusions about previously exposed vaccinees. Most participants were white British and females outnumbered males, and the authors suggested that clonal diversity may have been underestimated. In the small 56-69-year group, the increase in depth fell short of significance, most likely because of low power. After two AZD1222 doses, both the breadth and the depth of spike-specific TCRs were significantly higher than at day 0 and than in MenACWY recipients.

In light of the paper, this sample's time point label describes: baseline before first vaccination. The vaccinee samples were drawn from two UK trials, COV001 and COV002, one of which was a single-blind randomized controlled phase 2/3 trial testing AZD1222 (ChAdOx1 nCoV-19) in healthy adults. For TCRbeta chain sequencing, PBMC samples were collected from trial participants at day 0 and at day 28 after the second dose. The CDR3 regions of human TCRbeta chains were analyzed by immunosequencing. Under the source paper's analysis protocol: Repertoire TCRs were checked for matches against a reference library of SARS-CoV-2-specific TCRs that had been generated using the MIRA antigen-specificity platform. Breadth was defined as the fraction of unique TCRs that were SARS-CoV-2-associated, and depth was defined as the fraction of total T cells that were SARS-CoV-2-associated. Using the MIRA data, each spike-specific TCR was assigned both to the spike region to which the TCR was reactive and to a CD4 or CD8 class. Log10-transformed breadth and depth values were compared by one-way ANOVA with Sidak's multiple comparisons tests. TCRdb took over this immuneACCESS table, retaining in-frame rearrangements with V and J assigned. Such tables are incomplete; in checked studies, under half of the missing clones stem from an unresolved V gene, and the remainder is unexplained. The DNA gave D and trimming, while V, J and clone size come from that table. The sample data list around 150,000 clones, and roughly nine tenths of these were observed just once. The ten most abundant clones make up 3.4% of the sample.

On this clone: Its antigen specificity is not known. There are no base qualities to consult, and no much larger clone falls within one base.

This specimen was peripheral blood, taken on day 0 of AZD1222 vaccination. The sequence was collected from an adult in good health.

This receptor has the CDR3 CASSFNQETQYF. The DNA sequence follows: TGTGCCAGCAGCTTTAACCAAGAGACCCAGTACTTC. This chain joins TRBV13 to TRBJ2-5; a confident D gene designation cannot be given. From cysteine to phenylalanine, the CDR3 is 12 amino acids long. This entry keeps only the CDR3 DNA: 36 bases, framed from base 1. From a lookup of the germline V gene (reference sequence), CDR1 and CDR2 are PRHDT and FYEKMQ. Trimming at the junction amounts to 3 bases on V and 0 bases on J, and the germline ends lie 2 bases apart.